These T cell receptor beta chains were read from a single sample in a study of T cell responses to AZD1222 COVID-19 vaccine. The data were produced by immunoSEQ multiplex PCR, yet TCRdb's version contains in-frame clones alone and is incomplete. The repertoire has 95,000 to 150,000 clones, roughly 90% of them found once; the top ten carry approximately 7.9%. The sequenced sample was peripheral blood, obtained 28 days after the second AZD1222 dose. The receptors originated from an adult who received the AZD1222 COVID-19 vaccine. Both conserved end residues are part of each CDR3. The D gene is left open where the match is weak. For some rows the clone size is stated as once, few or many, or as a class when expanded; others skip it.

cdr3_nt,cdr3_aa,clone_size,d_call,v_call,j_call
TGTGCCAGCAGCTTCGTGCTCCCCTTATACGAGCAGTACTTC,CASSFVLPLYEQYF,.,.,TRBV2,TRBJ2-7
TGTGCCAGTAGTTTCGTCGGGGAGGGGTCCTACGAGCAGTACTTC,CASSFVGEGSYEQYF,.,TRBD2,TRBV19,TRBJ2-7
TGTGCCAGCAGTTTCCCAAGCGGGGGGCACAATGAGCAGTTCTTC,CASSFPSGGHNEQFF,.,TRBD2,TRBV6-2/TRBV6-3,TRBJ2-1
TGTGCCAGCTCACCACCGTCGCCGTATGGCTACACCTTC,CASSPPSPYGYTF,.,.,TRBV18,TRBJ1-2
TGTGCCAGCAGCTTAGTGGTCCTGGCAGGCAATCAGCCCCAGCATTTT,CASSLVVLAGNQPQHF,few,.,TRBV7-2,TRBJ1-5
TGTGCCAGTAGTCCCAGGGGAGGGGGCCAATTTGGTCAGCCCCAGCATTTT,CASSPRGGGQFGQPQHF,.,TRBD1,TRBV19,TRBJ1-5
TGTGCCAGCAGTAGGGACACATCGTCCTACGAGCAGTACTTC,CASSRDTSSYEQYF,.,.,TRBV6-5,TRBJ2-7
TGTGCCAGCAGCTTGGGTTCGGGGGCAAGTTACCAAGAGACCCAGTACTTC,CASSLGSGASYQETQYF,.,.,TRBV5-8,TRBJ2-5
TGTGCCAGCTCCTGGCAGGGAGACAATGAGCAGTTCTTC,CASSWQGDNEQFF,once,.,TRBV27,TRBJ2-1
TGTGCCAGCAGCTTAGGACTAGCGGGAGGCTCCTACAATGAGCAGTTCTTC,CASSLGLAGGSYNEQFF,.,TRBD2,TRBV7-9,TRBJ2-1
TGTGCCAGCAGTCGTGACGCAGGAGTGGGCTACACCTTC,CASSRDAGVGYTF,.,.,TRBV6-6,TRBJ1-2
TGTGCCACCGGCGCGAGGACTAGTTCCCCGGATGAGCAGTTCTTC,CATGARTSSPDEQFF,.,TRBD2,TRBV24-1,TRBJ2-1
TGTGCCAGCAGCAGAAGGACAGGGGTTAACGCAGATACGCAGTATTTT,CASSRRTGVNADTQYF,.,TRBD1,TRBV9,TRBJ2-3
TGTGCCAGCAGTGGAAATCTGGTTGCTTCTGGGGCCAACGTCCTGACTTTC,CASSGNLVASGANVLTF,.,.,TRBV25-1,TRBJ2-6
TGTGCCAGCAGCTTGGGGATCATCATCAATCAGCCCCAGCATTTT,CASSLGIIINQPQHF,.,.,TRBV5-8,TRBJ1-5
TGTGCCAGCAGTTACCTAAGCTCCTACAATGAGCAGTTCTTC,CASSYLSSYNEQFF,.,.,TRBV6-2/TRBV6-3,TRBJ2-1
TGTGCCAGCAGTCGTTCATCTGGACAGGGTTTGAACACTGAAGCTTTCTTT,CASSRSSGQGLNTEAFF,.,TRBD1,TRBV27,TRBJ1-1
TGTGCCAGCTCTGGCTCTAGCGGGTACGGCACAGATACGCAGTATTTT,CASSGSSGYGTDTQYF,.,TRBD2,TRBV6-6,TRBJ2-3